The subject of this entry is one TCR beta chain. These data come from a study of T cells in narcolepsy. Study context: Healthy controls were enrolled alongside patients with narcolepsy type 1 or type 2.

Clones were read by immunoSEQ multiplex PCR, and TCRdb kept only the in-frame ones, dropping some. Among 25,000 or so clones listed, roughly 85% were seen once. This TCR derives from a human donor in good health. Input material: memory (CD45RA-) CD4+ T cells from blood.

The CDR3 region is CAWSLIGRAEQFF. The CDR3 DNA follows: TGTGCCTGGAGTCTCATTGGTCGTGCTGAGCAGTTCTTC. The chain joins TRBV30 to TRBJ2-1, with unresolved D. This CDR3 is built from 13 residues. The germline V gene encodes CDR1 GTSNPN and CDR2 SVGIG (reference sequence). Trimming shortened V by 2 bases and J by 9 bases, and 14 bases separated the two germline ends.